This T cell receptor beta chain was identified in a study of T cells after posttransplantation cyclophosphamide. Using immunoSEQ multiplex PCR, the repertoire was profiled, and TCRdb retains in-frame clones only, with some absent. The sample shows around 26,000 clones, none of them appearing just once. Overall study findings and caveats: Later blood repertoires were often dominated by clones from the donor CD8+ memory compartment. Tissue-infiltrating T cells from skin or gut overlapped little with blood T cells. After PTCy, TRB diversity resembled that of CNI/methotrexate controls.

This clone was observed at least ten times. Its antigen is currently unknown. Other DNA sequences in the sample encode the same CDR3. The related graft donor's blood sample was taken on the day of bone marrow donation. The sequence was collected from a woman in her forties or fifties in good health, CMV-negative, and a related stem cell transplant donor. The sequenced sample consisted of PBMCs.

CDR3 residues: CATSRGLAETGELFF. As DNA, the CDR3 is TGTGCCACCAGCAGGGGACTAGCGGAAACCGGGGAGCTGTTTTTT. This rearrangement joins TRBV15 to TRBJ2-2; 11 bases are shared with TRBD2. There are 15 residues in the CDR3. CDR1 and CDR2 (germline): LNHNV, YYDKDF (reference sequence). After removal of 3 bases from V and 5 bases from J, the junction contained 2 bases not matched to a gene.